This passage covers 7 T cell receptor beta chains from one sample sequenced in a study of OX40 agonist ivuxolimab in advanced cancers. Library creation used the immunoSEQ multiplex PCR assay. TCRdb re-hosts the immuneACCESS table, in-frame sequences only. Its copies lack some clones; in the studies checked, an unresolved V gene accounts for under half of them, and the cause for the rest is not known. Across this sample there are fewer than 50,000 clones, with around 90% seen only once. In total, the top ten clones hold approximately 15% of the sample. This sample comprised CD4+ or CD8+ T cells sorted from blood, obtained in a trial of the OX40 agonist ivuxolimab. These receptor sequences come from an adult with an advanced solid tumor such as melanoma, head and neck, liver or kidney cancer.

The CDR3 protein is CASSDGQGNNQPQHF. CDR3 DNA: TGTGCCAGTAGTGACGGACAGGGAAACAATCAGCCCCAGCATTTT. The V call is TRBV19, the J call TRBJ1-5; TRBD1 agrees at 8 bases. The CDR3 consists of 15 residues. The junction had 6 bases not matched to a gene; V was cut back by 5 bases and J by 3 bases. Germline V gene sequence: CDR1 LNHDA, CDR2 SQIVND (reference sequence).

The gene calls are TRBV2 and TRBJ2-5; 7 nucleotides line up with TRBD2. The CDR3 has 16 amino acids. Germline CDR1 is SNHLY and CDR2 is FYNNEI. Trimming cost V 7 bases and J 4 bases; bases outside gene matches: 15. The CDR3 loop is CASTPLRGRAPETQYF. The CDR3 nucleotides are TGTGCCAGCACCCCCCTACGGGGGAGGGCCCCAGAGACCCAGTACTTC.

This chain uses TRBV5-4 with TRBJ2-7; D is tentatively TRBD1 or TRBD2 (6 bases each). Germline CDR1 reads SGHNT; CDR2 reads YYREEE (reference sequence). V was shortened by 1 base and J by 1 base, with 12 bases between the two germline ends. This CDR3 contains 15 residues. Written as DNA, the CDR3 is TGTGCCAGCAGCTTGCCGGGGGCCCCGTCCTACGAGCAGTACTTC. This encodes CASSLPGAPSYEQYF.

The V gene is TRBV7-8, the J gene TRBJ2-7; D gene unclear. This CDR3 is 15 amino acids long. CDR1 is SGHVS and CDR2 is FQNEAQ in the germline V gene. The V end was cut by 1 base, the J end by 0 bases, with 10 bases between. The CDR3: CASSLVSRDSYEQYF. The CDR3 DNA sequence: TGTGCCAGCAGCTTAGTTAGTAGGGACTCCTACGAGCAGTACTTC.

The gene calls are TRBV7-9 and TRBJ2-3; D not certain. Per the germline V gene, CDR1 is SEHNR and CDR2 is FQNEAQ (reference sequence). The V and J ends lost 5 bases and 4 bases respectively, with 13 bases between them. CDR3 size: 14 residues. DNA of the CDR3: TGTGCCAGCAGCACCCCAACCAGAGCAGATACGCAGTATTTT. Translated, it gives CASSTPTRADTQYF.

The chain links TRBV19 to TRBJ2-1; D not resolved. Germline CDR1 LNHDA, CDR2 SQIVND (reference sequence). CDR3 length: 13 residues. V dropped 1 base and J dropped 10 bases, with 11 bases sitting between them. CDR3 sequence (DNA): TGTGCCAGTAGTATAGGCCGAGCCCGGGAGCAGTTCTTC. This sequence encodes CASSIGRAREQFF.

The gene calls are TRBV4-2 and TRBJ1-2; D not certain. V dropped 6 bases and J dropped 3 bases, with 17 bases sitting between them. The CDR3 spans 15 residues. Germline CDR1 reads LGHNA; CDR2 reads YNFKEQ. CDR3 sequence (DNA): TGTGCCAGCAGTCCCCAGCGAACGGCGGACTATGGCTACACCTTC. Translating it yields CASSPQRTADYGYTF.